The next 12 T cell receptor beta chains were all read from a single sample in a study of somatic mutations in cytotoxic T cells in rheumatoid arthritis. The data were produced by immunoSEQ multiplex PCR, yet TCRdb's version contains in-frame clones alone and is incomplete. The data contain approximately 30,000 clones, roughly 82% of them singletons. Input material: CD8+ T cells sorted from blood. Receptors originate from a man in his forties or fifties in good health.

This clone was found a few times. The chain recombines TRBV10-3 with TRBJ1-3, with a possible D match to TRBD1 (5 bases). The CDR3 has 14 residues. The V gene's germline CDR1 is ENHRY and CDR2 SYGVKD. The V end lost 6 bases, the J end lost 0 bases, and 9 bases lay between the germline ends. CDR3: CAISGHSSGNTIYF. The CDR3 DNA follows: TGTGCCATCAGCGGACACAGCTCTGGAAACACCATATATTTT.

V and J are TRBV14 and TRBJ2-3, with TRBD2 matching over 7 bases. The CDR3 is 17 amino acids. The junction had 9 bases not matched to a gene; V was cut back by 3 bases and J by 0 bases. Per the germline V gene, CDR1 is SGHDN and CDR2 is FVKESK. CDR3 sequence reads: CASSQANRDYSTDTQYF. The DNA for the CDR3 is TGTGCCAGCAGCCAGGCCAACCGGGACTACAGCACAGATACGCAGTATTTT.

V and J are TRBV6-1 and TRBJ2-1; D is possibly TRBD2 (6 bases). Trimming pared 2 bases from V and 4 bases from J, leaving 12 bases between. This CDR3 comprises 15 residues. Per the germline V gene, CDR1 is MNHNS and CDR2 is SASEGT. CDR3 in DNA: TGTGCCAGCAGTGAAATGGGGGGAGGTTACAATGAGCAGTTCTTC. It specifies CASSEMGGGYNEQFF.

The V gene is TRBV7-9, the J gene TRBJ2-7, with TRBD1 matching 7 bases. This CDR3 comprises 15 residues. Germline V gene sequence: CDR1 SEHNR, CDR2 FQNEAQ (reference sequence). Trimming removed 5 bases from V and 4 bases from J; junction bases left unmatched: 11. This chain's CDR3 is CASSGRQGLGYEQYF. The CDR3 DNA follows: TGTGCCAGCAGCGGAAGACAGGGTCTGGGTTACGAGCAGTACTTC.

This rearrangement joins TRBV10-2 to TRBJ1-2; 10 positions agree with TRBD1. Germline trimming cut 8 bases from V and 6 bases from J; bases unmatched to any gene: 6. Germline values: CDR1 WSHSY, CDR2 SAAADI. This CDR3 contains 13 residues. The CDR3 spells CASRQGAEDGYTF. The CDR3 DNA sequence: TGCGCCAGCCGACAGGGGGCGGAGGATGGCTACACCTTC.

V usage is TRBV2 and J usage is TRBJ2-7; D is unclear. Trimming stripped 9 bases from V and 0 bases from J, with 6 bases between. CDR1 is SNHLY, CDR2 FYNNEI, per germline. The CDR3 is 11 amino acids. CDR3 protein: CASKDSYEQYF. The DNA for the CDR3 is TGTGCCAGTAAAGACTCCTACGAGCAGTACTTC.

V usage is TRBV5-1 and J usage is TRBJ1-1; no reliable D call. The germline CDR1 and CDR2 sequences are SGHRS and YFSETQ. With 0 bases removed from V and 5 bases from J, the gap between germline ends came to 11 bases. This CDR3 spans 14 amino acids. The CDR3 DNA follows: TGCGCCAGCAGCTTGGTGTCCGAGTGGACTGAAGCTTTCTTT. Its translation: CASSLVSEWTEAFF. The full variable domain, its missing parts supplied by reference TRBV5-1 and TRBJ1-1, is KAGVTQTPRYLIKTRGQQVTLSCSPISGHRSVSWYQQTPGQGLQFLFEYFSETQRNKGNFPGRFSGRQFSNSRSEMNVSTLELGDSALYLCASSLVSEWTEAFFGQGTRLTVV.

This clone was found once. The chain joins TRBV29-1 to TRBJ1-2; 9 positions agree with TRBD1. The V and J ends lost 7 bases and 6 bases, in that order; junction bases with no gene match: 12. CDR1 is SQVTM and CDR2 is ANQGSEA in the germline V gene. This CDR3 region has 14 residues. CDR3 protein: CSAAGTGIRNGYTF. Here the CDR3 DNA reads TGCAGCGCGGCGGGGACAGGGATCAGAAATGGCTACACCTTC.

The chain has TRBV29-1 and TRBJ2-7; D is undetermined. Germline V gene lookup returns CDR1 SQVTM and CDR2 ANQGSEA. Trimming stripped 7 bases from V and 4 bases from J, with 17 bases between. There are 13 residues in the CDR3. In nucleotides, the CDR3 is TGCAGCGCCCTAAACGCATTTGGGTACGAGCAGTACTTC. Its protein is CSALNAFGYEQYF.

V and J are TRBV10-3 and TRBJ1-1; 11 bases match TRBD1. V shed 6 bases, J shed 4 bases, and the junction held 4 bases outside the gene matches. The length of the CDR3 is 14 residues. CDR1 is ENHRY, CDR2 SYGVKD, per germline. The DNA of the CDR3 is TGTGCCATCAGGGACAGGGGGCTGAGCACTGAAGCTTTCTTT. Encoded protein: CAIRDRGLSTEAFF.

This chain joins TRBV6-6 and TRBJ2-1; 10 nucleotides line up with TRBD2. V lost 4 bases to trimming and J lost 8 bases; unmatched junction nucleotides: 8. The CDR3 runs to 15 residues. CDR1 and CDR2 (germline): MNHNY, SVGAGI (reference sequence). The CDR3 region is CASSFLAGEGHEQFF. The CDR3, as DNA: TGTGCCAGCAGTTTTCTAGCGGGAGAGGGTCATGAGCAGTTCTTC.

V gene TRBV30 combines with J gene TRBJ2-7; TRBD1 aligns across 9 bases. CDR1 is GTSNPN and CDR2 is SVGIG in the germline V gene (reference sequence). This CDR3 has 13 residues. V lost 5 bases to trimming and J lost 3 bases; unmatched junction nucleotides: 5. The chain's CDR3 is CAWGTGTVYEQYF. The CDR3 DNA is TGTGCCTGGGGGACAGGGACGGTCTACGAGCAGTACTTC.